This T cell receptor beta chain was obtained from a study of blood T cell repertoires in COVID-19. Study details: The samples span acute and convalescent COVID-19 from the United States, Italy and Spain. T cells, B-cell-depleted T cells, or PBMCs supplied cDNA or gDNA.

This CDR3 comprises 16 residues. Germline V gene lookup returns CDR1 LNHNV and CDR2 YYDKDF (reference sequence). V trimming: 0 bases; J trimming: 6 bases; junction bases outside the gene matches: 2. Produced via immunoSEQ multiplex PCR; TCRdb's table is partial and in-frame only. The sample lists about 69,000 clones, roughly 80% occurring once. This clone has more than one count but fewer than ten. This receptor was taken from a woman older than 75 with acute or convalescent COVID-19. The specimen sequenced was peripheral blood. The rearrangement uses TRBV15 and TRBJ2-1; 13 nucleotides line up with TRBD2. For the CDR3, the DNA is TGTGCCACCAGCAGAGATACTAGCGGGGGGGCCAATGAGCAGTTCTTC. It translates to CATSRDTSGGANEQFF.